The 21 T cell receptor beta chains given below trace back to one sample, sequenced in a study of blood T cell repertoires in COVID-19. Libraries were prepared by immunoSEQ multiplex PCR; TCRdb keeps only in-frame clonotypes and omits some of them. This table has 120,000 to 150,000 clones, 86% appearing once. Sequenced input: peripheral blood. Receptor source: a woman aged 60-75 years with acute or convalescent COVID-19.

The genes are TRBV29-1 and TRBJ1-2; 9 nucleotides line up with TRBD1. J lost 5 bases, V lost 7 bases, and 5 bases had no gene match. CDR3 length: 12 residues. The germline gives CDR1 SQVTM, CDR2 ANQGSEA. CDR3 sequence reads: CSARDREYGYTF. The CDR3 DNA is TGCAGCGCCCGGGACAGGGAGTATGGCTACACCTTC.

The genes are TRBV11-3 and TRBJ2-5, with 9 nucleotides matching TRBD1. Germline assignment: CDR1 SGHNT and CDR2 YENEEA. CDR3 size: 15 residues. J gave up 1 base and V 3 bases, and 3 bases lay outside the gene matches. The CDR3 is CASSLGQGTQETQYF. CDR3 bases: TGTGCCAGCAGCTTGGGACAGGGAACCCAAGAGACCCAGTACTTC.

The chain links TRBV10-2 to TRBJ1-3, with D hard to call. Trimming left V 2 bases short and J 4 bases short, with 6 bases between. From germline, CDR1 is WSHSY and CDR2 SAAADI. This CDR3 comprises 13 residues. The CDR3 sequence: CASSEGRGNTIYF. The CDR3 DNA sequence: TGCGCCAGCAGTGAGGGCAGAGGAAACACCATATATTTT.

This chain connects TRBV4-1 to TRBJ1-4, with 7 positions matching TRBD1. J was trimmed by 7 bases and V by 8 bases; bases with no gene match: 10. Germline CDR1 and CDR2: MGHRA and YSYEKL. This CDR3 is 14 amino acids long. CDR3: CASHDREGGEKLFF. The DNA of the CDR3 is TGCGCCAGCCATGACAGGGAAGGGGGTGAAAAACTGTTTTTT.

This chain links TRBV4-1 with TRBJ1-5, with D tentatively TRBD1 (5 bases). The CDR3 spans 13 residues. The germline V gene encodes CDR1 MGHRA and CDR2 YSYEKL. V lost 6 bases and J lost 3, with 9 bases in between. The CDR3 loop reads CASRGHTNQPQHF. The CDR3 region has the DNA TGCGCCAGCAGAGGACACACCAATCAGCCCCAGCATTTT.

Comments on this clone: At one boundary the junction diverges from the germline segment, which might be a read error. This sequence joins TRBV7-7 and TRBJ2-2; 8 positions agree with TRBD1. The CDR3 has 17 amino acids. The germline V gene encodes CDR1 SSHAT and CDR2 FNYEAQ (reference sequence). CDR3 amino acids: CASSLGRTGFITGELFF. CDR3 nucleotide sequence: TGTGCTAGCAGCTTAGGAAGGACAGGGTTCATCACCGGGGAGCTGTTTTTT.

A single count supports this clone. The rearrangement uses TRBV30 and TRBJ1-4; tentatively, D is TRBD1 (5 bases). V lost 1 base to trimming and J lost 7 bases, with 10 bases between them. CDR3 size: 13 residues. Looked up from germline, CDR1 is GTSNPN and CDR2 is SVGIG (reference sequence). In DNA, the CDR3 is TGTGCCTGGAGTGGCGGGGCAGTTGAAAAACTGTTTTTT. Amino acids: CAWSGGAVEKLFF.

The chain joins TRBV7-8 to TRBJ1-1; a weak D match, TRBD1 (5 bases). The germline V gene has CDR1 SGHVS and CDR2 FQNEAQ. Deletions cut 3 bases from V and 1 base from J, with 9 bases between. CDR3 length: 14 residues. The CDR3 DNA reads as TGTGCCAGCAGCTTTGGGACTGGGAACACTGAAGCTTTCTTT. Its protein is CASSFGTGNTEAFF.

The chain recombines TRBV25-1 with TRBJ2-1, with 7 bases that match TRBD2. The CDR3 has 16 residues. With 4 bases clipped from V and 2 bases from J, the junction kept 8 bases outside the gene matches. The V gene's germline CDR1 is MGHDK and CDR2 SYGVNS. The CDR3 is CASSGSSGRTYNEQFF. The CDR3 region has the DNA TGTGCCAGCAGTGGGTCTAGCGGCAGGACCTACAATGAGCAGTTCTTC.

CDR3 coding DNA: TGCGCCAGCAGCCGGGGACTACCAGACGGCGAGCAGTACTTC. It translates to CASSRGLPDGEQYF. The genes are TRBV4-1 and TRBJ2-7; 7 bases match TRBD2. The CDR3 consists of 14 residues. Trimming took 4 bases from V and 6 from J; bases not matched to a gene: 9. Per germline, CDR1 MGHRA and CDR2 YSYEKL.

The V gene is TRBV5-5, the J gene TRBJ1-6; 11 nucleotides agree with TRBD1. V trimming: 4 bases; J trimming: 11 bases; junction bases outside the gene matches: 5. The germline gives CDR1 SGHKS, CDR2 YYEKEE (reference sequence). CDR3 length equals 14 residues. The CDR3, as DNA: TGTGCCAGCAGCCAGGGGACAGGGGGAACACCCCTCCACTTT. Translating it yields CASSQGTGGTPLHF. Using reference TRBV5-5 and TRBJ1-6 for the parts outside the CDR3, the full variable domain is DAGVTQSPTHLIKTRGQQVTLRCSPISGHKSVSWYQQVLGQGPQFIFQYYEKEERGRGNFPDRFSARQFPNYSSELNVNALLLGDSALYLCASSQGTGGTPLHFGNGTRLTVT.

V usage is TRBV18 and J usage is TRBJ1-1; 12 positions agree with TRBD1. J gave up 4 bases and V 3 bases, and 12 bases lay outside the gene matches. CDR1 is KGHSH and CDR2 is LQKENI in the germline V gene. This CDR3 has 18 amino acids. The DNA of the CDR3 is TGTGCCAGCTCACCTTTCCCCGGGACAGGGGGCAGAGGCACTGAAGCTTTCTTT. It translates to CASSPFPGTGGRGTEAFF.

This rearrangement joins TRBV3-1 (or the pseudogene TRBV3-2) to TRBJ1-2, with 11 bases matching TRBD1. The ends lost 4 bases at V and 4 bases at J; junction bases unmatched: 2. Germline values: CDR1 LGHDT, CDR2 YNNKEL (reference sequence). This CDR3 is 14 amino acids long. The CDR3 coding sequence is TGTGCCAGCAGCCCCGGACAGGGGGCCTATGGCTACACCTTC. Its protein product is CASSPGQGAYGYTF.

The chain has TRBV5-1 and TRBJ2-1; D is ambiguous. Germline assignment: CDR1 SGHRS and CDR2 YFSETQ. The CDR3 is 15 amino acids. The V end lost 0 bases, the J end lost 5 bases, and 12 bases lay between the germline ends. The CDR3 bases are TGCGCCAGCAGCTTGGCCGTCCACAGCAACAATGAGCAGTTCTTC. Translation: CASSLAVHSNNEQFF.

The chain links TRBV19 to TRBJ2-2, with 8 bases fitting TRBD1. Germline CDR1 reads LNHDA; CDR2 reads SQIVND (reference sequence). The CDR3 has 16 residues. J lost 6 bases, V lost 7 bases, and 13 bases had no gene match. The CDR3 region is CASTQGVILGSGELFF. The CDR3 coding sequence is TGTGCCAGTACACAGGGGGTAATACTCGGGTCCGGGGAGCTGTTTTTT.

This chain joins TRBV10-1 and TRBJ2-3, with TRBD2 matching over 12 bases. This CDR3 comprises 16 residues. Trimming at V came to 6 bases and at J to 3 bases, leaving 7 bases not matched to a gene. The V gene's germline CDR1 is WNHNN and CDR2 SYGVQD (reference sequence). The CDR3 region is CASSLSSGGATDTQYF. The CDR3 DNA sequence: TGCGCCAGCAGCCTCTCTAGCGGGGGGGCAACAGATACGCAGTATTTT.

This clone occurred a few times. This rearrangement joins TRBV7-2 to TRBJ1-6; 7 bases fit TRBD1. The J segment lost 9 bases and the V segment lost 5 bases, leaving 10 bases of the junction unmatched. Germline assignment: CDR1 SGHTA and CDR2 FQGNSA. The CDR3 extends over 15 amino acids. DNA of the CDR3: TGTGCCAGCAGCGTTAGTACAGGGGCCACTTCACCCCTCCACTTT. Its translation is CASSVSTGATSPLHF.

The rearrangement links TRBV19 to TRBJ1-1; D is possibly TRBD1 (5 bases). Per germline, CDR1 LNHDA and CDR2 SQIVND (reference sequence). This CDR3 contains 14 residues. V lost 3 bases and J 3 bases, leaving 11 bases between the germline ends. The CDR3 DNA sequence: TGTGCCAGTAGTATCGGGGGGTTCGACACTGAAGCTTTCTTT. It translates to CASSIGGFDTEAFF.

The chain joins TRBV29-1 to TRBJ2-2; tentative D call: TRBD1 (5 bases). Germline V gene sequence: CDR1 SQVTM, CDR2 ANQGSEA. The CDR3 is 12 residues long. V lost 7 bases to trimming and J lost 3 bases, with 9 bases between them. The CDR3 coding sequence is TGCAGCGGACAGTTTTACACCGGGGAGCTGTTTTTT. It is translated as CSGQFYTGELFF.

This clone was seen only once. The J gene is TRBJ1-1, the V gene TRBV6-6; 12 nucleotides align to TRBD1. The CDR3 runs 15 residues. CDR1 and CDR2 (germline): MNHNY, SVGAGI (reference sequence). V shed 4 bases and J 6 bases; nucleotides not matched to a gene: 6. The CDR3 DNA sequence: TGTGCCAGCAGTTCCGCGGGACAGGGGGCGGCTGAAGCTTTCTTT. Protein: CASSSAGQGAAEAFF.

CDR3 region: CASRQQGAGTEAFF. The CDR3 DNA is TGTGCCAGCAGACAACAGGGGGCAGGCACTGAAGCTTTCTTT. The chain couples TRBV2 to TRBJ1-1, with 9 bases matching TRBD1. Germline V gene lookup returns CDR1 SNHLY and CDR2 FYNNEI. CDR3 size: 14 residues. The junction had 6 bases not matched to a gene; V was cut back by 6 bases and J by 4 bases. Drawing the rest from reference TRBV2 and TRBJ1-1, the complete variable domain is EPEVTQTPSHQVTQMGQEVILRCVPISNHLYFYWYRQILGQKVEFLVSFYNNEISEKSEIFDDQFSVERPDGSNFTLKIRSTKLEDSAMYFCASRQQGAGTEAFFGQGTRLTVV.